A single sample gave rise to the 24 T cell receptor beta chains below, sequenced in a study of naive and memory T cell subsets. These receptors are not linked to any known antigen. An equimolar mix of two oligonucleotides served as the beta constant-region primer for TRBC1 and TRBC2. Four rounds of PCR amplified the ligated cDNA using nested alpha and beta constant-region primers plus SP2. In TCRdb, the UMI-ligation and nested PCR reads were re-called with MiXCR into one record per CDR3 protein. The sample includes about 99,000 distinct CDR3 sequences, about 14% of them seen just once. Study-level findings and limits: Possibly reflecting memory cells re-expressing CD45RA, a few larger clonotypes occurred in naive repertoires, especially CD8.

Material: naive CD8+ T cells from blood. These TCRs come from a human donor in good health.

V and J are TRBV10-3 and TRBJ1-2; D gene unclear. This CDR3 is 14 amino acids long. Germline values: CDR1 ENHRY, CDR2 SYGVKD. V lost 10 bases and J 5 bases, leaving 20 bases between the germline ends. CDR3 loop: CASGAADDVYGYTF. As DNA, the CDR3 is TGTGCCAGCGGAGCGGCAGACGACGTTTATGGCTACACCTTC.

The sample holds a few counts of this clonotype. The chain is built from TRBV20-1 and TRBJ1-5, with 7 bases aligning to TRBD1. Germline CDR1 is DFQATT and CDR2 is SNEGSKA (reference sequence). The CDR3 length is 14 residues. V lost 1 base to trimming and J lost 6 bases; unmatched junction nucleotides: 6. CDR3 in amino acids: CSARAGEGAQPQHF. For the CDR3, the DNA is TGCAGTGCTAGAGCAGGGGAGGGGGCTCAGCCCCAGCATTTT.

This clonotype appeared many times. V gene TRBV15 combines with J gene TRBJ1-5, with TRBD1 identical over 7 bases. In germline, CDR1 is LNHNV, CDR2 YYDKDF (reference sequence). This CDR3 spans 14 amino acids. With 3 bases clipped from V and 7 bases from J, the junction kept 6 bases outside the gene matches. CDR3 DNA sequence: TGTGCCACCAGCAGGAGCAGGGGGGGGCAGCCCCAGCATTTT. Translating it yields CATSRSRGGQPQHF.

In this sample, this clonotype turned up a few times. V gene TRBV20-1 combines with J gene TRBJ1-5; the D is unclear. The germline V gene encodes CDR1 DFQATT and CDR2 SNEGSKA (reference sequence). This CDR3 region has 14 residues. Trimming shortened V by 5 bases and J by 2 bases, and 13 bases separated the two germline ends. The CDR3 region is CSARVSLGNQPQHF. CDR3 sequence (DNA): TGCAGTGCTCGGGTCTCCTTGGGCAATCAGCCCCAGCATTTT.

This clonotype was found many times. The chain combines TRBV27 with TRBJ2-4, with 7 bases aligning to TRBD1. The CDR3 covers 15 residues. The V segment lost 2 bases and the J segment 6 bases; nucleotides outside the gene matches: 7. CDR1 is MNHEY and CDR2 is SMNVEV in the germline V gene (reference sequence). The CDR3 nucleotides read TGTGCCAGCAGTTTAAGGGGGCCCCTTGGAAACATTCAGTACTTC. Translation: CASSLRGPLGNIQYF.

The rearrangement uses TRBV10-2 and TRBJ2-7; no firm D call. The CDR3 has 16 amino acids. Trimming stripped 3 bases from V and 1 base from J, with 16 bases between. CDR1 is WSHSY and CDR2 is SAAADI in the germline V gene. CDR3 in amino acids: CASSDLLAGRSYEQYF. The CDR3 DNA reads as TGCGCCAGCAGTGATCTCTTGGCAGGAAGGTCCTACGAGCAGTACTTC.

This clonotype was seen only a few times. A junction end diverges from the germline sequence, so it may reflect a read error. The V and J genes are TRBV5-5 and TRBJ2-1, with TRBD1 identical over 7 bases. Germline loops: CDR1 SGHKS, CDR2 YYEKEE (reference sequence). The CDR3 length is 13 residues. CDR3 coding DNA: TGTGCCAGCAGCCCACACGCTTCCCGGGACAGCCGCTTC. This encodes CASSPHASRDSRF.

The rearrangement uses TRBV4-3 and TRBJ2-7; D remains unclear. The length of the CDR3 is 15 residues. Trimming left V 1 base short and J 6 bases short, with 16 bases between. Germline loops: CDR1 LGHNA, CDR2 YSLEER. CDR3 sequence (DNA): TGCGCCAGCAGCCAAGGGGAAGAGTCCGGTTCCGAGCAGTACTTC. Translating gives CASSQGEESGSEQYF.

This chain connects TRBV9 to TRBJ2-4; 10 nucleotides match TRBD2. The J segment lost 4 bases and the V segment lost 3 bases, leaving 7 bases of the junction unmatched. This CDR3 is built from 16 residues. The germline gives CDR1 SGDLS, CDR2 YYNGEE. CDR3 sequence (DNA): TGTGCCAGCAGCGAGAGCGGGGGGGGCATGAAAAACATTCAGTACTTC. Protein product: CASSESGGGMKNIQYF.

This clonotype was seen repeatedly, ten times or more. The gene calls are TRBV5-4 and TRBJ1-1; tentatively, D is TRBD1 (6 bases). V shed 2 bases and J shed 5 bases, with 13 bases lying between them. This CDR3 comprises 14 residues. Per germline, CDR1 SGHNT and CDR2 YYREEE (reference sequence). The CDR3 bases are TGTGCCAGCAGCTTTATACAGGGTGGTACTGAAGCTTTCTTT. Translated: CASSFIQGGTEAFF.

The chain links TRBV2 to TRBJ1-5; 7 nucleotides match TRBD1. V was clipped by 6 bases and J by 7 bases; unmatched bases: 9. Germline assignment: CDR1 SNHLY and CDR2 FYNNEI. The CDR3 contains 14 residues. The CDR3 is CASRYRGREQPQHF. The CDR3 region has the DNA TGTGCCAGCAGGTACAGGGGAAGGGAACAGCCCCAGCATTTT. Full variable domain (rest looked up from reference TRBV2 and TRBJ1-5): EPEVTQTPSHQVTQMGQEVILRCVPISNHLYFYWYRQILGQKVEFLVSFYNNEISEKSEIFDDQFSVERPDGSNFTLKIRSTKLEDSAMYFCASRYRGREQPQHFGDGTRLSIL.

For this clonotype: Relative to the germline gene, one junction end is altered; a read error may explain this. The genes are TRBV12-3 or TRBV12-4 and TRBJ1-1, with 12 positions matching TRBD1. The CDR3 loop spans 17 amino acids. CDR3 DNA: TGTGCCAACAGTTTACTCGGGACAGGGGGCATAGACACTGAAGCTTTCTTT. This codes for CANSLLGTGGIDTEAFF.

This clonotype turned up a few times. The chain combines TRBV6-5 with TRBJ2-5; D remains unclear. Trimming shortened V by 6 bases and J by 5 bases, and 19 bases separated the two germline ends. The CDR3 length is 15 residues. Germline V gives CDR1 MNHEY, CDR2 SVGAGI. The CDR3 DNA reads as TGTGCCAGCAGCTCTATTGACCCAGATCCGGAGACCCAGTACTTC. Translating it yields CASSSIDPDPETQYF.

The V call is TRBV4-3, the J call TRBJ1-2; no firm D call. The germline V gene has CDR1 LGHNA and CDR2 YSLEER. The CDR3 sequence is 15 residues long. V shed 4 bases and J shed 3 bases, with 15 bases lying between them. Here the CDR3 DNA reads TGCGCCAGCAGCCTTACTAGGGCCGGTGACTATGGCTACACCTTC. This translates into CASSLTRAGDYGYTF.

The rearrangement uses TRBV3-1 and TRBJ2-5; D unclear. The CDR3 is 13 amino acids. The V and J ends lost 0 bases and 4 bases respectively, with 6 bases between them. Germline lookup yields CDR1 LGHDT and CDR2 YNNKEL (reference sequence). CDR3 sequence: CASSQETVETQYF. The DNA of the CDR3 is TGTGCCAGCAGCCAAGAGACGGTAGAGACCCAGTACTTC.

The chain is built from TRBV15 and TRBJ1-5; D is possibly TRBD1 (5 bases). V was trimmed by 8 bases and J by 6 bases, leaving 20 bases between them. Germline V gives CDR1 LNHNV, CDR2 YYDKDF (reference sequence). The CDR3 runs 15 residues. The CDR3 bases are TGTGCCACCGGAGGACACCGGGGAGCAGGTCAGCCCCAGCATTTT. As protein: CATGGHRGAGQPQHF.

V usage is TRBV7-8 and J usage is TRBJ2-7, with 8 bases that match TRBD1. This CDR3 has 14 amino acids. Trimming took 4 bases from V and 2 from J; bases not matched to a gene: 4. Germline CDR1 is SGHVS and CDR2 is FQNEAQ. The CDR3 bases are TGTGCCAGCAGCTCCGGACAGGGAACCTACGAGCAGTACTTC. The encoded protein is CASSSGQGTYEQYF.

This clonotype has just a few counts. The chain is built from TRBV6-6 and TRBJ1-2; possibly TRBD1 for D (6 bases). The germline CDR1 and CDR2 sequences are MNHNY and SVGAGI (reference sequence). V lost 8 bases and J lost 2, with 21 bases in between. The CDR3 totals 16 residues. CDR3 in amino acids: CASGEQGTDGNYGYTF. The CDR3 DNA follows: TGTGCCAGCGGCGAACAGGGTACAGACGGCAACTATGGCTACACCTTC.

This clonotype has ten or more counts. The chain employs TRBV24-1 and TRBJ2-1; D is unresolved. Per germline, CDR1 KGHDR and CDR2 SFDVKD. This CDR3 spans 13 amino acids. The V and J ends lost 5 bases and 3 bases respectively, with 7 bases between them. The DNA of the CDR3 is TGTGCCACCAGTGGTTCCATCTACAATGAGCAGTTCTTC. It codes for CATSGSIYNEQFF.

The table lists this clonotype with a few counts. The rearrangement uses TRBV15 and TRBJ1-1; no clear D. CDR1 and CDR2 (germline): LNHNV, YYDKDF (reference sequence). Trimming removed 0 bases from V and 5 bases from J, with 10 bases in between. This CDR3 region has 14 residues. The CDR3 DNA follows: TGTGCCACCAGCAGAGAGGAGGGTATGACTGAAGCTTTCTTT. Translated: CATSREEGMTEAFF.

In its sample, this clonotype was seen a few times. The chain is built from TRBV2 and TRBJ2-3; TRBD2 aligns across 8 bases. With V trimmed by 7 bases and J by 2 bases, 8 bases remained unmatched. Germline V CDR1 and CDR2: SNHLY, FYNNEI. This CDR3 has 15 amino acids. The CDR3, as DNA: TGTGCCAGCAATTCGGGGGGGCCCACCACAGATACGCAGTATTTT. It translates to CASNSGGPTTDTQYF.

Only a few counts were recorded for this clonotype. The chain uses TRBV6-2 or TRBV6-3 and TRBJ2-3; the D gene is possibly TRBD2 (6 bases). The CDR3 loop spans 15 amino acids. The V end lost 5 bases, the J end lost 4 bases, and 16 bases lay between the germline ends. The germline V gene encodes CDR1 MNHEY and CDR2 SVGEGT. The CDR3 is CASSRGTTRADTQYF. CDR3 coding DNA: TGTGCCAGCAGTCGGGGGACGACACGGGCAGATACGCAGTATTTT.

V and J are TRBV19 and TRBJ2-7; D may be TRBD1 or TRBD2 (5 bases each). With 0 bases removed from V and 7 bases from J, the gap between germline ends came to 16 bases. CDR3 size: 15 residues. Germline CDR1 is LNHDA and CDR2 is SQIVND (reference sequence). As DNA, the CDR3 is TGTGCCAGTAGTATAGATTTCGGGGCTGGACCTGAGCAGTACTTC. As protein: CASSIDFGAGPEQYF. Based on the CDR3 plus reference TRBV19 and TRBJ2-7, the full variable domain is DGGITQSPKYLFRKEGQNVTLSCEQNLNHDAMYWYRQDPGQGLRLIYYSQIVNDFQKGDIAEGYSVSREKKESFPLTVTSAQKNPTAFYLCASSIDFGAGPEQYFGPGTRLTVT.

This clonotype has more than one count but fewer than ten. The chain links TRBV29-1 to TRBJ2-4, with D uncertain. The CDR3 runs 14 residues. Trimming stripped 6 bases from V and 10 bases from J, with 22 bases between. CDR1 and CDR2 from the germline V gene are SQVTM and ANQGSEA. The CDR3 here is CSVAELIPALIQYF. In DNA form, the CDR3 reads TGCAGCGTCGCCGAACTAATCCCGGCCCTTATTCAGTACTTC.